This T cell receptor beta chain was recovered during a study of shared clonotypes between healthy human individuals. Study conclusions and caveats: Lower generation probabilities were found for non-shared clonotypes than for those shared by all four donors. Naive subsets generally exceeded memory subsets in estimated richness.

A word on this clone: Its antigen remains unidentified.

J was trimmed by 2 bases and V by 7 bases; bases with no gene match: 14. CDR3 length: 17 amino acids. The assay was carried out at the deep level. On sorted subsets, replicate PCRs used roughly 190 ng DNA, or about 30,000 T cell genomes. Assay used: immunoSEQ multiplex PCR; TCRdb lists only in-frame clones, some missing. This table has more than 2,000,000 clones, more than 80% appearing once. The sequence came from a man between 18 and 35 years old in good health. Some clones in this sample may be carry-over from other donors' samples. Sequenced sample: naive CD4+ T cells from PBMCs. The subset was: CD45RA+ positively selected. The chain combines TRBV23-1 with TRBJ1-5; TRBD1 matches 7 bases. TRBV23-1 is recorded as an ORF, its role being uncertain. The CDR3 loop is CASNWDSSLEGNQPQHF. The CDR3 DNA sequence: TGCGCCAGCAACTGGGACAGCTCTCTTGAGGGCAATCAGCCCCAGCATTTT.